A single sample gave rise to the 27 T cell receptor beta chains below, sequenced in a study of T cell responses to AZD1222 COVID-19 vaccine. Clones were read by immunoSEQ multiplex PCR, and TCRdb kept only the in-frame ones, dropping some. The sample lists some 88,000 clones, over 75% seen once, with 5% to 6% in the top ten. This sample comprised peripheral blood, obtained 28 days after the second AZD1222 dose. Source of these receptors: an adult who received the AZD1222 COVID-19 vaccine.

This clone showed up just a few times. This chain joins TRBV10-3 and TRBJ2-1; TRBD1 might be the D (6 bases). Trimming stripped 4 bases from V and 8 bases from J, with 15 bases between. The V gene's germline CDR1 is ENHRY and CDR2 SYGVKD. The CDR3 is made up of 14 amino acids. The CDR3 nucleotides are TGTGCCATCAGTGCCGTGGCGTCAGGGGATGAGCAGTTCTTC. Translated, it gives CAISAVASGDEQFF.

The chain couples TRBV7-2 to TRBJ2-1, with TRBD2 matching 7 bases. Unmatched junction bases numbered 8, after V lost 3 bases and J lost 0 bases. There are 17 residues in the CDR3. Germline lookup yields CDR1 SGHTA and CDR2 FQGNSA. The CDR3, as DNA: TGTGCCAGCAGCTTCCGTACTAGCGCCAGCTCCTACAATGAGCAGTTCTTC. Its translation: CASSFRTSASSYNEQFF.

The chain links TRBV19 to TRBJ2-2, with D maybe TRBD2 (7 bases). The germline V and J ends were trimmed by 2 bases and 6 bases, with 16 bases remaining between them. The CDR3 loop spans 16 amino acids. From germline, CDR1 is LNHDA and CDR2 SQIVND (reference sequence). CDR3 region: CASSIRGGDFPGELFF. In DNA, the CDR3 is TGTGCCAGTAGTATAAGGGGGGGCGATTTCCCCGGGGAGCTGTTTTTT.

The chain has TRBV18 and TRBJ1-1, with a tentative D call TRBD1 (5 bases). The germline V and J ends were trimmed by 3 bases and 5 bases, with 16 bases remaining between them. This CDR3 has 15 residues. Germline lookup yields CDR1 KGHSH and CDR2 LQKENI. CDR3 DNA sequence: TGTGCCAGCTCACCGTATCCCCAGGGAGGTACTGAAGCTTTCTTT. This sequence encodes CASSPYPQGGTEAFF.

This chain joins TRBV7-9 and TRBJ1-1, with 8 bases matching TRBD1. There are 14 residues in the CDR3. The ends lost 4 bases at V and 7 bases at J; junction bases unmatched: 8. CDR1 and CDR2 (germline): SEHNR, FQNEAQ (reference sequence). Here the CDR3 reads CASSSQTGAFEAFF. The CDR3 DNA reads TGTGCCAGCAGCTCTCAGACAGGGGCCTTTGAAGCTTTCTTT.

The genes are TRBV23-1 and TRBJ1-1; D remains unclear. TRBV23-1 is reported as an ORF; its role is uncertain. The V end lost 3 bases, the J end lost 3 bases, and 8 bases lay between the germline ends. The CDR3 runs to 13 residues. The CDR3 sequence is CASSHPLDTEAFF. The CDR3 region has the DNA TGCGCCAGCAGTCACCCTTTGGACACTGAAGCTTTCTTT.

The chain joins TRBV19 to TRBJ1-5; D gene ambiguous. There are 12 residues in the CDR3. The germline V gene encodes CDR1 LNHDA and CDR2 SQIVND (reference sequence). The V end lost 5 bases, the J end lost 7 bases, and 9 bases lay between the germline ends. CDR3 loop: CASSLGGQPQHF. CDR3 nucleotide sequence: TGTGCCAGTAGTCTCGGAGGGCAGCCCCAGCATTTT.

This CDR3 reads CASRDLPTNQPQHF. DNA of the CDR3: TGTGCCAGTAGGGATTTGCCAACCAATCAGCCCCAGCATTTT. V and J are TRBV19 and TRBJ1-5, with D hard to call. CDR1 is LNHDA, CDR2 SQIVND, per germline (reference sequence). V lost 6 bases to trimming and J lost 3 bases, with 12 bases between them. The CDR3 spans 14 residues.

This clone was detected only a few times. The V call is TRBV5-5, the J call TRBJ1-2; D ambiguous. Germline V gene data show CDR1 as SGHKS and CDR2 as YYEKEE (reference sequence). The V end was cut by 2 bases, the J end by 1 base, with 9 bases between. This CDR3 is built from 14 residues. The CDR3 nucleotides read TGTGCCAGCAGCTTTGGACTGATTAACTATGGCTACACCTTC. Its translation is CASSFGLINYGYTF.

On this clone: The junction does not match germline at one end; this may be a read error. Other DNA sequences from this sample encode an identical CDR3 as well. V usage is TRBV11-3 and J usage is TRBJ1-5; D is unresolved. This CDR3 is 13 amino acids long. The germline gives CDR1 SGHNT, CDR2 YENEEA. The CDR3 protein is CASSPLINQPQHF. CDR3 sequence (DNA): TGCGCCAGCAGCCCGTTAATTAATCAGCCCCAGCATTTT.

The CDR3 loop is CASSRGQGSGYTF. In DNA form, the CDR3 reads TGTGCCAGCAGTCGTGGACAGGGTTCTGGCTACACCTTC. This rearrangement joins TRBV6-5 to TRBJ1-2; TRBD1 matches 8 bases. Trimming took 5 bases from V and 7 from J; bases not matched to a gene: 6. This CDR3 has 13 residues. Germline lookup yields CDR1 MNHEY and CDR2 SVGAGI.

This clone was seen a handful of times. The DNA of the CDR3 is TGTGCCAGCATGACGGGCCCCAATTCACCCCTCCACTTT. This translates into CASMTGPNSPLHF. The chain uses TRBV2 and TRBJ1-6, with D unresolved. From germline, CDR1 is SNHLY and CDR2 FYNNEI. Trimming removed 7 bases from V and 7 bases from J, with 11 bases in between. This CDR3 spans 13 amino acids.

CDR3 sequence (DNA): TGTGCCAGTAGTATTTCCCCGGCGGGTCAAACGCAGTTCTTC. Translated: CASSISPAGQTQFF. The V gene is TRBV19, the J gene TRBJ2-1, with D tentatively TRBD2 (5 bases). The CDR3 sequence is 14 residues long. Per the germline V gene, CDR1 is LNHDA and CDR2 is SQIVND (reference sequence). Trimming cost V 3 bases and J 12 bases, with 18 bases left between them.

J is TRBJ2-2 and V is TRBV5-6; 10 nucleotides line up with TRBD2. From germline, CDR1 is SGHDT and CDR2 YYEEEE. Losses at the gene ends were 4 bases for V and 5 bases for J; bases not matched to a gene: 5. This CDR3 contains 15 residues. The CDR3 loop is CASSPDSGGTGELFF. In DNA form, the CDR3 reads TGTGCCAGCAGCCCGGATAGCGGGGGGACCGGGGAGCTGTTTTTT.

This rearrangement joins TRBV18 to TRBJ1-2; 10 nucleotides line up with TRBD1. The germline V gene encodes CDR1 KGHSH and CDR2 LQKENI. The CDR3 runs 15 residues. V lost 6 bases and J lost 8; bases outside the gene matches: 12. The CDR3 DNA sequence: TGTGCCAGCTCGTCTACCCGGGACAGGGGCCCGGGCTACACCTTC. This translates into CASSSTRDRGPGYTF. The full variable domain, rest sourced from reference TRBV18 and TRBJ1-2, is NAGVMQNPRHLVRRRGQEARLRCSPMKGHSHVYWYRQLPEEGLKFMVYLQKENIIDESGMPKERFSAEFPKEGPSILRIQQVVRGDSAAYFCASSSTRDRGPGYTFGSGTRLTVV.

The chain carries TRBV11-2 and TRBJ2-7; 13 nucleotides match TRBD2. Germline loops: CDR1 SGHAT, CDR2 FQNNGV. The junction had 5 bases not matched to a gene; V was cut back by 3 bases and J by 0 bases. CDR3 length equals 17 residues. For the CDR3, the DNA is TGTGCCAGCAGCTTTGTACTAGCGGGGGGGCTCTCCTACGAGCAGTACTTC. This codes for CASSFVLAGGLSYEQYF.

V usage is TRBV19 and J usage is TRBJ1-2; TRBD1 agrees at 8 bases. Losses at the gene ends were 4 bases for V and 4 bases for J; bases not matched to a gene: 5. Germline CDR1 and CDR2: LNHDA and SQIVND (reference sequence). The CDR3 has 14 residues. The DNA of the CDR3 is TGTGCCAGTAGTAGCCGGGACAGGATCTATGGCTACACCTTC. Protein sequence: CASSSRDRIYGYTF. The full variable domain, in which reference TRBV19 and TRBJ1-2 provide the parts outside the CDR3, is DGGITQSPKYLFRKEGQNVTLSCEQNLNHDAMYWYRQDPGQGLRLIYYSQIVNDFQKGDIAEGYSVSREKKESFPLTVTSAQKNPTAFYLCASSSRDRIYGYTFGSGTRLTVV.

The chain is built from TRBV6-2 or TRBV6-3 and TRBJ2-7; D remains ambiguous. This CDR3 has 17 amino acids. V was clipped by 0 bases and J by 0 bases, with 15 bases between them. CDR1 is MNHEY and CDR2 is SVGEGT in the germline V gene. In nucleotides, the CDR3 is TGTGCCAGCAGTTACTCTTGGGATCACCCCAGCTCCTACGAGCAGTACTTC. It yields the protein CASSYSWDHPSSYEQYF.

The chain's CDR3 is CASSPDREKFF. The CDR3, as DNA: TGTGCCAGCAGTCCCGACAGGGAGAAGTTCTTC. This chain joins TRBV6-2 or TRBV6-3 and TRBJ2-1, with TRBD1 matching 7 bases. The V segment lost 5 bases and the J segment 14 bases; nucleotides outside the gene matches: 6. Germline V gene data show CDR1 as MNHEY and CDR2 as SVGEGT. This CDR3 spans 11 amino acids.

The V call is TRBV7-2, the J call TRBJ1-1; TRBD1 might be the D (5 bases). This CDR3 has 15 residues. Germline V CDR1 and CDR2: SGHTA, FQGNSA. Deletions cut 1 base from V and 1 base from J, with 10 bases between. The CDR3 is CASSLVGQGNTEAFF. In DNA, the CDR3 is TGTGCCAGCAGCTTAGTCGGCCAGGGGAACACTGAAGCTTTCTTT.

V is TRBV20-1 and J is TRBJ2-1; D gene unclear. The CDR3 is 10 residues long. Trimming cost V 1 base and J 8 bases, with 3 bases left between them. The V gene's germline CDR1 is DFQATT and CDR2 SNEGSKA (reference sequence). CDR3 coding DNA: TGCAGTGCTAGAGTCTATGAGCAGTTCTTC. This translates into CSARVYEQFF.

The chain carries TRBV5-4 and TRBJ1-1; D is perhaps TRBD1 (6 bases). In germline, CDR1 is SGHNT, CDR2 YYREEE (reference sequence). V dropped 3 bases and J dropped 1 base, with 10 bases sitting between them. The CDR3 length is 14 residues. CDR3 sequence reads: CASSYGTRNTEAFF. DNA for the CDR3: TGTGCCAGCAGCTATGGGACACGGAACACTGAAGCTTTCTTT. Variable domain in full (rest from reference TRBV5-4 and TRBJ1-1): ETGVTQSPTHLIKTRGQQVTLRCSSQSGHNTVSWYQQALGQGPQFIFQYYREEENGRGNFPPRFSGLQFPNYSSELNVNALELDDSALYLCASSYGTRNTEAFFGQGTRLTVV.

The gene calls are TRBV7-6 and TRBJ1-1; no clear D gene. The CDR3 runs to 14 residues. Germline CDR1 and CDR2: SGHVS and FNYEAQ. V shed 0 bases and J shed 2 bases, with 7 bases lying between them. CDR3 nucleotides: TGTGCCAGCAGCTTAGCGGTCAGAAACACTGAAGCTTTCTTT. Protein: CASSLAVRNTEAFF.

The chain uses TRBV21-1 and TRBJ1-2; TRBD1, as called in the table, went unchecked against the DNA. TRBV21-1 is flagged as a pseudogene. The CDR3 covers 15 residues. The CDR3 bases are TGTGCCAGCAGCCCCCGGGACAGGGGGCTTTGTGGCTACACCTTC. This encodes CASSPRDRGLCGYTF.

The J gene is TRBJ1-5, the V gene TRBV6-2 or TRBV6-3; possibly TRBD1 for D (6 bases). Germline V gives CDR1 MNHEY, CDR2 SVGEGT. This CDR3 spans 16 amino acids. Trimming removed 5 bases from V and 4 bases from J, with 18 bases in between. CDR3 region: CASSSRGAGRNQPQHF. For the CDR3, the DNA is TGTGCCAGCAGTAGCCGGGGGGCGGGGCGAAATCAGCCCCAGCATTTT.

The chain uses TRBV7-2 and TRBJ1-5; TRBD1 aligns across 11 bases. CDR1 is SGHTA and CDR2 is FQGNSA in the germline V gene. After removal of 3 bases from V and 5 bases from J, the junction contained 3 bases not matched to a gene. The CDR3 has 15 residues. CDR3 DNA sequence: TGTGCCAGCAGCTTGGGACAGGGGGGGGATCAGCCCCAGCATTTT. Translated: CASSLGQGGDQPQHF.

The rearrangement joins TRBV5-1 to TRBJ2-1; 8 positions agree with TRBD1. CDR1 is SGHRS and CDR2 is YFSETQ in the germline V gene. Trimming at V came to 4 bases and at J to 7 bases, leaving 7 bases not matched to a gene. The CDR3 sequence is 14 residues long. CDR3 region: CASSRGQGANEQFF. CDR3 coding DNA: TGCGCCAGCAGCCGCGGGCAGGGGGCGAATGAGCAGTTCTTC.